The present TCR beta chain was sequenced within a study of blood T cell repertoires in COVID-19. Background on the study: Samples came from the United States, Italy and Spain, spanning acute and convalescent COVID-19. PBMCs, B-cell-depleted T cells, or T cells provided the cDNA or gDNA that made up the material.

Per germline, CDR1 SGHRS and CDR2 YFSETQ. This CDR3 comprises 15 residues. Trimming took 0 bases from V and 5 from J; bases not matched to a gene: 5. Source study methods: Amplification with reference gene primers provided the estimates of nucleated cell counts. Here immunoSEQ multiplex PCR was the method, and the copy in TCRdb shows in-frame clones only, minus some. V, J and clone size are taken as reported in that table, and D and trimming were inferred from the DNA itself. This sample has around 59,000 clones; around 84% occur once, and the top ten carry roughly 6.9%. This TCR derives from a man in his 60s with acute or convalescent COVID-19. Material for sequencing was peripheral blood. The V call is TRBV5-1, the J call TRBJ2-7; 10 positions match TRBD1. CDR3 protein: CASSLEGTGDHEQYF. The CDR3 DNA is TGCGCCAGCAGCTTGGAAGGGACAGGGGACCACGAGCAGTACTTC.